This T cell receptor beta chain was obtained from a study of T cell responses to AZD1222 COVID-19 vaccine. Study-wide context: Second-dose recipients at about 4 or about 12 weeks were treated as one pooled group.

Study-level points and caveats: Among vaccine-associated CD4 TCRs, coverage spanned spike, with dominance at 160-218 and 743-854.

Only in-frame clones appear in the TCRdb table, and some are missing; sequencing was by immunoSEQ multiplex PCR. This table has some 120,000 clones, more than 75% appearing once. This clone appeared a single time. Its specificity is not known. Germline CDR1 and CDR2: KGHDR and SFDVKD. V was clipped by 1 base and J by 7 bases, with 6 bases between them. This CDR3 comprises 12 residues. The specimen was peripheral blood, collected on day 0 of AZD1222 vaccination. The TCR originated in an adult in good health. The chain carries TRBV24-1 and TRBJ2-5; D is ambiguous. The CDR3 sequence is CATSDLGWTQYF. As DNA, the CDR3 is TGTGCCACCAGTGATTTAGGATGGACCCAGTACTTC.